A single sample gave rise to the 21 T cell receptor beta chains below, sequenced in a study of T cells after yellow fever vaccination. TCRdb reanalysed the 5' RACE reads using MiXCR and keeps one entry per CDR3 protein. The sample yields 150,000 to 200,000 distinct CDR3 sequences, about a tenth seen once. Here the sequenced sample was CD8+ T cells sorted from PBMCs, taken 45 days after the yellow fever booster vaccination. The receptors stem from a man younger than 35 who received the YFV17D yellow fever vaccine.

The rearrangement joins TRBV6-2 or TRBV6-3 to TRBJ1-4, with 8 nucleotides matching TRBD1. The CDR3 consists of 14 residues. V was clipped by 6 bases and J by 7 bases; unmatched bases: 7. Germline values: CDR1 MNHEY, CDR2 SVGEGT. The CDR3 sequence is CASSNDRGGEKLFF. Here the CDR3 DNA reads TGTGCCAGCAGCAACGACAGGGGCGGTGAAAAACTGTTTTTT.

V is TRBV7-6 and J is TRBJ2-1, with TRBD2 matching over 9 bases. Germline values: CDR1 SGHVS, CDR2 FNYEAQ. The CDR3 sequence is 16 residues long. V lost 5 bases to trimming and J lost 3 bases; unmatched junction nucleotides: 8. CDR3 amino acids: CASSLLAGNDYNEQFF. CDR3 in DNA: TGTGCCAGCAGCCTCCTAGCGGGGAACGACTACAATGAGCAGTTCTTC.

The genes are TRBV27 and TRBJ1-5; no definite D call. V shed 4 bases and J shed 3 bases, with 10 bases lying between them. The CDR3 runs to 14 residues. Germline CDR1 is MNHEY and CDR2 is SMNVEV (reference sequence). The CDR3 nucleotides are TGTGCCAGCAGTTCCGGACTGCACAATCAGCCCCAGCATTTT. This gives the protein CASSSGLHNQPQHF.

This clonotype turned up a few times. The CDR3 is CASSRYYLRQYNEQFF. DNA for the CDR3: TGTGCCAGCAGCCGCTATTATCTTCGCCAATACAATGAGCAGTTCTTC. The chain combines TRBV3-2 with TRBJ2-1. TRBV3-2 is recorded as a pseudogene. This CDR3 has 16 residues.

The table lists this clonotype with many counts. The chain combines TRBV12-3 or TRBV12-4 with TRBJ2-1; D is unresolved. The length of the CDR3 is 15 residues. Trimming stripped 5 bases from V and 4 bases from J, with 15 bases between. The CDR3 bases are TGTGCCAGCAGTGGTCTCGGGCTCCCTTACAATGAGCAGTTCTTC. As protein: CASSGLGLPYNEQFF.

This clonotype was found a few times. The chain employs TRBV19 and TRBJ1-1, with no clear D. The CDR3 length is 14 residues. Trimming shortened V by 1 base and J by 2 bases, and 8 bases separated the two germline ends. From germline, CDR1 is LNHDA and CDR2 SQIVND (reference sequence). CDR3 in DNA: TGTGCCAGTAGTATAGGACTATTAAACACTGAAGCTTTCTTT. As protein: CASSIGLLNTEAFF.

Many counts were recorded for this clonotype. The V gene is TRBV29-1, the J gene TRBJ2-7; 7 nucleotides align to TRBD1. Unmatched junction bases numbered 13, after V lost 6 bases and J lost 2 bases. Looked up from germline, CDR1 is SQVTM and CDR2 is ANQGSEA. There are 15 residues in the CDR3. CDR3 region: CSVKDLRTGAYEQYF. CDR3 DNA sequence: TGCAGCGTAAAGGACCTACGGACAGGAGCCTACGAGCAGTACTTC.

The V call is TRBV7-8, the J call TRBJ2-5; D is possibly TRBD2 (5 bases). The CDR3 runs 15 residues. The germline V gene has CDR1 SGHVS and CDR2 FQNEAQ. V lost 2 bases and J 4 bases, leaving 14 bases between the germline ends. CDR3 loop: CASSLYEGMGETQYF. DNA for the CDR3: TGTGCCAGCAGCTTATATGAGGGAATGGGAGAGACCCAGTACTTC.

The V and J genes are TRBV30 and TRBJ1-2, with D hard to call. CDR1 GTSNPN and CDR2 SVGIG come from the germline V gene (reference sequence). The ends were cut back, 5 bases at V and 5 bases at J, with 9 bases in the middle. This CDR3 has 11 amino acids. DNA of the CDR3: TGTGCCTGGTTCGTAGGGTATGGCTACACCTTC. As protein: CAWFVGYGYTF.

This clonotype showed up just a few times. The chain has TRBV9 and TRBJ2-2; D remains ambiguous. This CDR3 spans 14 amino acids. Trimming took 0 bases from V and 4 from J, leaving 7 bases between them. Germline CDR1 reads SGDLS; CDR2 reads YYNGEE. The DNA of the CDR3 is TGTGCCAGCAGCGTAGGGTGGGTCACCGGGGAGCTGTTTTTT. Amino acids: CASSVGWVTGELFF.

The CDR3 DNA reads TGTGCCAGCAGCAGATGGAGCGACACTGAAGCTTTCTTT. This sequence encodes CASSRWSDTEAFF. V and J are TRBV11-2 and TRBJ1-1; unclear D gene. In germline, CDR1 is SGHAT, CDR2 FQNNGV. Trimming stripped 5 bases from V and 3 bases from J, with 10 bases between. The length of the CDR3 is 13 residues.

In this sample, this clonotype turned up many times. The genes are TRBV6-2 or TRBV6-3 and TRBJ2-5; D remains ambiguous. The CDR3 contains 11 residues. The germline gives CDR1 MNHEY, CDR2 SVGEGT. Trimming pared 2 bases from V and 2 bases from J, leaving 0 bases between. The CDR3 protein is CASSYQETQYF. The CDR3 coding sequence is TGTGCCAGCAGTTACCAAGAGACCCAGTACTTC.

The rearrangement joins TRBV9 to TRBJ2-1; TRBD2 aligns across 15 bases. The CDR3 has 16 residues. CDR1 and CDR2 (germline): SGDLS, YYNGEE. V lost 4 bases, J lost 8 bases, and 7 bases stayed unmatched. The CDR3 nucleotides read TGTGCCAGCAGCTGGGGACTAGCGGGGGGAGCCGATGAGCAGTTCTTC. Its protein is CASSWGLAGGADEQFF. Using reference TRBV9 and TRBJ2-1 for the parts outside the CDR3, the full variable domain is DSGVTQTPKHLITATGQRVTLRCSPRSGDLSVYWYQQSLDQGLQFLIQYYNGEERAKGNILERFSAQQFPDLHSELNLSSLELGDSALYFCASSWGLAGGADEQFFGPGTRLTVL.

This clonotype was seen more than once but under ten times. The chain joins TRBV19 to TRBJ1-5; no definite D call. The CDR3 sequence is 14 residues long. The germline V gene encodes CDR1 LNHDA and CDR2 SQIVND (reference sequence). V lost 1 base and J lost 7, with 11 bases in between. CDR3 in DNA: TGTGCCAGTAGTATAGGGGCGGGAGGGCAGCCCCAGCATTTT. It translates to CASSIGAGGQPQHF.

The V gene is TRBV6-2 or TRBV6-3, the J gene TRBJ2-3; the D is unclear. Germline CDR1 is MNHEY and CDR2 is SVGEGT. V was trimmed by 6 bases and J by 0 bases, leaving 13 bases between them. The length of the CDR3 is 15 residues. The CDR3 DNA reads TGTGCCAGCAGCGGAGTTCCTGACAGCACAGATACGCAGTATTTT. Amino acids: CASSGVPDSTDTQYF.

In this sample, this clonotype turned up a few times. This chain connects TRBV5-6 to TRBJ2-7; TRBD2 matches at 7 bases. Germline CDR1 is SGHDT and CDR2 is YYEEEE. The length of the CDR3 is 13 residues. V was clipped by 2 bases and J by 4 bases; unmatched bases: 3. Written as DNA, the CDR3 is TGTGCCAGCAGCTTTGGTAGCGGGTACGAGCAGTACGTC. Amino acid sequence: CASSFGSGYEQYV.

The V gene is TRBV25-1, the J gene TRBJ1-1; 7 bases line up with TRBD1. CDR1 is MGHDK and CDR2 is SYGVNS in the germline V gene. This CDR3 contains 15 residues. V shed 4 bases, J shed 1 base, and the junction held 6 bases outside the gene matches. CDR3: CASSAQTGTNTEAFF. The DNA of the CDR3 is TGTGCCAGCAGTGCTCAGACAGGGACGAACACTGAAGCTTTCTTT.

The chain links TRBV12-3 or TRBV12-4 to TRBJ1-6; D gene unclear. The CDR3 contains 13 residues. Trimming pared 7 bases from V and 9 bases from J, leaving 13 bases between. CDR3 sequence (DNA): TGTGCCAGCACCTTCTCTTCGGGTTCACCCCTCCACTTT. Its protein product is CASTFSSGSPLHF.

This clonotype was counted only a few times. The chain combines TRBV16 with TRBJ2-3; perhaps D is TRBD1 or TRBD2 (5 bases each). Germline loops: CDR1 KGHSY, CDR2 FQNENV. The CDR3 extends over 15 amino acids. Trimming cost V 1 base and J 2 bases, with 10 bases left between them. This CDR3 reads CASSQYGATTDTQYF. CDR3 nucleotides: TGTGCCAGCAGCCAATACGGGGCCACCACAGATACGCAGTATTTT.

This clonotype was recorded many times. The DNA of the CDR3 is TGTGCCAGCAGCTTCTTGGCAAGCCGCGAGCAGTACGTC. This translates into CASSFLASREQYV. The rearrangement joins TRBV7-9 to TRBJ2-7, with D unclear. CDR1 SEHNR and CDR2 FQNEAQ come from the germline V gene (reference sequence). The CDR3 is made up of 13 amino acids. V lost 3 bases, J lost 6 bases, and 12 bases lay in between.

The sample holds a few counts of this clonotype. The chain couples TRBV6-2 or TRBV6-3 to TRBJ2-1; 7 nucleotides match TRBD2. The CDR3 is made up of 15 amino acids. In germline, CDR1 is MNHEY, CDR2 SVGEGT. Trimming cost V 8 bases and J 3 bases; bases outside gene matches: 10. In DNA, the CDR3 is TGTGCCAGCGCTCGAAGTGGCGGGGGCTACAATGAGCAGTTCTTC. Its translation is CASARSGGGYNEQFF.